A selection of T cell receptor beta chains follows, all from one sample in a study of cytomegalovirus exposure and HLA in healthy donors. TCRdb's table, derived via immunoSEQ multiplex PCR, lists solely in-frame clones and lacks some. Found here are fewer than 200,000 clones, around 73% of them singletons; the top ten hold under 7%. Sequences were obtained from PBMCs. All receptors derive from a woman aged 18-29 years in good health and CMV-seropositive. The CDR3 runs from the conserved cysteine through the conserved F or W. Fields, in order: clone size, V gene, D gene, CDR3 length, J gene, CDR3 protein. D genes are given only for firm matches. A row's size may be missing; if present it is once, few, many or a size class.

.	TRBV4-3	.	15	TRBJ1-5	CASSQDRGSNQPQHF
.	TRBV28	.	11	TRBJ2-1	CASSTFNEQFF
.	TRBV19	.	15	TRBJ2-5	CASSMDSRESETQYF
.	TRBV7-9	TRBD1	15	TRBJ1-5	CSSSLGQGARQPQHF
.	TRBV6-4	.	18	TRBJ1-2	CASSKELLKGISNYGYTF
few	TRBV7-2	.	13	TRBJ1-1	CASSLAPLTEAFF
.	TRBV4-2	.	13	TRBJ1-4	CASSQQAGEKLFF
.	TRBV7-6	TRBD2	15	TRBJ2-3	CASSVAGTSTDTQYF
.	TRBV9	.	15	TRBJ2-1	CASSVGDSSYNEQFF
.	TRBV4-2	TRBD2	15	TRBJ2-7	CASSQDSGGAYEQYF
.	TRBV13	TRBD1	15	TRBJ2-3	CASSEGQGYTDTQYF
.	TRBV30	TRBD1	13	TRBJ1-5	CAWRDRTDQPQHF
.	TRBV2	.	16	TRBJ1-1	CASSEWDTPMNTEAFF
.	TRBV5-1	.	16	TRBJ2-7	CASTGGSAPTSHEQYF
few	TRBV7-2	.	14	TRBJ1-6	CASSTRTAPSPLHF
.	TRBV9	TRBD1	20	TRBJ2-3	CASSVAGSLRGQGVADTQYF
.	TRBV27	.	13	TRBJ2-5	CASSQLAKETQYF
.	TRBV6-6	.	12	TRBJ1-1	CASYLRNTEAFF